The 6 T cell receptor beta chains in this list originate from one sample, sequenced in a study of identical twins (dated by TCRdb to the mid-2010s). Libraries were prepared through 5' RACE. TCRdb names Illumina HiSeq 2000 as the instrument used. The public reads were run again by TCRdb, first through fastp at Q25 and then through MiXCR, and only productive beta chains were kept. Rows are unified per CDR3 protein, each entry keeping the most common DNA and genes. In all, the sample holds 500,000 to 550,000 distinct CDR3 sequences, and about a fifth of those were seen once. The ten largest clones add up to roughly 0.5% of the sample. These same data were also listed under a study on yellow fever vaccine responses in identical twins.

Source material: CD4+ T cells sorted from blood. These receptors were obtained from a woman younger than 35 in good health.

The V gene is TRBV9, the J gene TRBJ1-1, with D maybe TRBD1 (5 bases). Trimming pared 4 bases from V and 4 bases from J, leaving 11 bases between. Germline values: CDR1 SGDLS, CDR2 YYNGEE. The CDR3 is made up of 13 amino acids. The CDR3 DNA sequence: TGTGCCAGCAGCCGGGGTGGGGCCACTGAAGCTTTCTTT. It encodes CASSRGGATEAFF. Variable domain in full (rest from reference TRBV9 and TRBJ1-1): DSGVTQTPKHLITATGQRVTLRCSPRSGDLSVYWYQQSLDQGLQFLIQYYNGEERAKGNILERFSAQQFPDLHSELNLSSLELGDSALYFCASSRGGATEAFFGQGTRLTVV.

J is TRBJ2-7 and V is TRBV10-3; D gene unclear. The ends were cut back, 2 bases at V and 5 bases at J, with 13 bases in the middle. The CDR3 totals 14 residues. Germline V gene data show CDR1 as ENHRY and CDR2 as SYGVKD. CDR3 sequence: CAISELGLVDEQYF. The CDR3 DNA sequence: TGTGCCATCAGTGAGCTTGGCCTAGTGGACGAGCAGTACTTC.

The chain recombines TRBV18 with TRBJ2-2, with a tentative D call TRBD1 (6 bases). Trimming cost V 1 base and J 1 base, with 10 bases left between them. The CDR3 runs 16 residues. CDR1 is KGHSH, CDR2 LQKENI, per germline. The chain's CDR3 is CASSPRGQLNTGELFF. The CDR3 DNA reads as TGTGCCAGCTCACCACGGGGACAACTGAACACCGGGGAGCTGTTTTTT.

This chain connects TRBV3-1 to TRBJ2-1, with D hard to call. There are 16 residues in the CDR3. V was pared by 0 bases and J by 6 bases, with 15 bases between. Looked up from germline, CDR1 is LGHDT and CDR2 is YNNKEL (reference sequence). CDR3 nucleotide sequence: TGTGCCAGCAGCCAAGAGTCAGGAGTGACCGGCAATGAGCAGTTCTTC. Protein sequence: CASSQESGVTGNEQFF.

In this sample, this clonotype turned up a few times. The chain couples TRBV10-3 to TRBJ2-3, with D possibly called TRBD1 or TRBD2 (5 bases each). This CDR3 has 15 amino acids. V lost 5 bases and J lost 5, with 17 bases in between. Germline loops: CDR1 ENHRY, CDR2 SYGVKD. The CDR3 sequence is CAISSGTADGDTQYF. In DNA, the CDR3 is TGTGCCATCAGTTCCGGGACGGCGGACGGAGATACGCAGTATTTT.

V usage is TRBV7-3 and J usage is TRBJ2-2; 7 bases agree with TRBD2. The CDR3 consists of 16 residues. J lost 4 bases, V lost 1 base, and 6 bases had no gene match. Germline V gene data show CDR1 as SGHTA and CDR2 as FQGTGA. Here the CDR3 reads CASSLSSGRLTGELFF. CDR3 in DNA: TGTGCCAGCAGCTTAAGTAGCGGGCGCCTCACCGGGGAGCTGTTTTTT.